The TCR beta chain described here comes from a study of T cells expressing NK-cell markers. The wider study: All TCR beta repertoires analysed originated from sorted CD3+CD56+NKG2C+, CD3+CD56+NKG2C- and CD3+CD56-NKG2C+ T cells.

In regard to this clonotype: Its target is not known.

Whole-study results and caveats: These clonotypes additionally ranked first within the CD3+CD56-NKG2C+ fraction of a handful of donors.

CDR3 length: 15 residues. Germline lookup yields CDR1 MNHEY and CDR2 SMNVEV (reference sequence). Reprocessing the 5' RACE reads, TCRdb reports a single entry for every CDR3 protein and omits DNA. This specimen shows about 180,000 distinct CDR3 sequences; the ten leading clones hold 15% to 20%. The J gene is TRBJ2-5, the V gene TRBV27. The receptor was isolated from a woman aged 18 to 69 in good health. Material: blood T cells: a sorted CD56 or NKG2C T cell subset, CD4+ or CD8+ T cells, or bulk PBMC T cells (not recorded which). The CDR3 here is CASSTGLRVKETQYF.